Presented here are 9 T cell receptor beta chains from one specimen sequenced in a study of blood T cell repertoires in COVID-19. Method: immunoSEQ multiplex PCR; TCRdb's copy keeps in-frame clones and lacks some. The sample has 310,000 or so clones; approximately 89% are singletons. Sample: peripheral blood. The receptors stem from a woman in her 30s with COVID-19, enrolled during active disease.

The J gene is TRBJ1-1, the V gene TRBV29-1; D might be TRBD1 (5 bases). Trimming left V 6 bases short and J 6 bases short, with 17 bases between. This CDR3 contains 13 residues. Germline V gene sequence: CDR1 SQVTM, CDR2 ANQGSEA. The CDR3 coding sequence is TGCAGCGTCTTACCACAGGCGGTGGCTGAAGCTTTCTTT. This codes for CSVLPQAVAEAFF.

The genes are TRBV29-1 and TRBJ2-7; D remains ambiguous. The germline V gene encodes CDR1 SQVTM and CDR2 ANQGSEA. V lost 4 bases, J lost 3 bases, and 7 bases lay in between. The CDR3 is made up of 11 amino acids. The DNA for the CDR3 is TGCAGCGTTGCAGGCAGCTACGAGCAGTACTTC. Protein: CSVAGSYEQYF.

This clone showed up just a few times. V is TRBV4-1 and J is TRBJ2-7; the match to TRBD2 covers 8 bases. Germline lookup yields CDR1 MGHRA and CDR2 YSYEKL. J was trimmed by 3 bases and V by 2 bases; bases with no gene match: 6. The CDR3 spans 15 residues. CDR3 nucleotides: TGCGCCAGCAGCCAAATTAGCGGGGCAAACTACGAGCAGTACTTC. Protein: CASSQISGANYEQYF.

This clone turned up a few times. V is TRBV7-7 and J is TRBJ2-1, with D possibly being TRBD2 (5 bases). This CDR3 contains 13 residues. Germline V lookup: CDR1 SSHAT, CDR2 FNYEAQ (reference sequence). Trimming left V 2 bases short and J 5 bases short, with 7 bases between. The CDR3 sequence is CASSLSGDNEQFF. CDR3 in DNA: TGTGCCAGCAGCTTATCCGGGGACAATGAGCAGTTCTTC.

DNA of the CDR3: TGTGCCAGCAGCCTTGTCGGGGCTGGAAACACCATATATTTT. It is translated as CASSLVGAGNTIYF. V is TRBV3-1 (or the pseudogene TRBV3-2) and J is TRBJ1-3; D remains ambiguous. The CDR3 is 14 residues long. Trimming cost V 4 bases and J 2 bases, with 9 bases left between them. CDR1 and CDR2 from the germline V gene are LGHDT and YNNKEL (reference sequence).

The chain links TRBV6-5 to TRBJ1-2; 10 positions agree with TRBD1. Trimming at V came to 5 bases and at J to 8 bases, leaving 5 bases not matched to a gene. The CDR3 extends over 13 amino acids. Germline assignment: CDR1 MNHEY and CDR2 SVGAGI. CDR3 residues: CASSRDRGSGYTF. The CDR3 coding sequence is TGTGCCAGCAGTAGGGACAGGGGATCCGGCTACACCTTC.

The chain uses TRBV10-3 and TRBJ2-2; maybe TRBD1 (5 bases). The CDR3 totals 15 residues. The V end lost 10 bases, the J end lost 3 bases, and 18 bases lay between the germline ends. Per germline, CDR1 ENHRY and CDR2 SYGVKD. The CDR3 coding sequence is TGTGCCACCTGGCATTTGACAGACGACACCGGGGAGCTGTTTTTT. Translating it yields CATWHLTDDTGELFF.

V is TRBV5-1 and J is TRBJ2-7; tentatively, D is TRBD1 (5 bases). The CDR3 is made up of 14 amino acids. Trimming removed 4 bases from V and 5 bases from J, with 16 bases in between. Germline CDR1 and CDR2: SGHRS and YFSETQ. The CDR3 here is CASSQGRGRDEQYF. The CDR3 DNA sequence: TGCGCCAGCAGCCAGGGTAGGGGTCGCGACGAGCAGTACTTC.

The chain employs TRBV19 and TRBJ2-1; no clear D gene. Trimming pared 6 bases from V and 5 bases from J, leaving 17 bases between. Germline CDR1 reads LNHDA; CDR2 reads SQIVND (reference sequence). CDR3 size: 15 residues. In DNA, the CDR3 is TGTGCCAGTAGCTCCCAACCGCGGTCGGACAATGAGCAGTTCTTC. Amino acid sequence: CASSSQPRSDNEQFF.